This T cell receptor (beta chain) was profiled in a study of response to subunit inactivated influenza vaccine (dated by TCRdb to the late 2010s). About the full investigation: The study used deep quantitative T cell receptor repertoire profiling to track responses to a trivalent subunit inactivated influenza vaccine.

This clonotype was seen many times. Its antigen remains unidentified. The input lacks base qualities; no much larger clone sits a single base away. In the germline V gene, CDR1 corresponds to SGHRS and CDR2 to YFSETQ. Trimming costs V 5 bases and J 2 bases, and their ends lie 16 bases apart. The CDR3, from cysteine to phenylalanine, totals 15 residues. CDR3 DNA is the only sequence kept; it has 45 bases, read in frame from the first base. Paper-wide results and their limitations: The authors suggested that each seasonal influenza vaccination may recruit only a limited number of new T cells.

The protocol used for the library was RT-PCR. Sequencing relied on an Illumina HiSeq 2500. The public reads were reprocessed in TCRdb via fastp at Q25 and MiXCR, keeping in-frame beta chains. Identical CDR3 proteins give one entry, which carries the most common genes and DNA. For this sample there are about 700,000 distinct CDR3 sequences; around 15% appear just once. 6% to 9.5% of the sample is taken by the ten largest. The receptor comes from a middle-aged man who received an inactivated influenza vaccine. Donor details come from another sample of the same person, matched by shared clones. This receptor chain uses TRBV5-1 and TRBJ1-2, with TRBD1 as a weak D call on 5 bases. The sequencing here drew on PBMCs from blood, taken around 15 days before vaccination. The CDR3 protein: CASRDLTGWNYGYTF. The DNA sequence reads TGCGCCAGCAGGGATCTAACAGGTTGGAACTATGGCTACACCTTC. Extended through the reference TRBV5-1 and TRBJ1-2 proteins, this CDR3 yields the full variable domain: KAGVTQTPRYLIKTRGQQVTLSCSPISGHRSVSWYQQTPGQGLQFLFEYFSETQRNKGNFPGRFSGRQFSNSRSEMNVSTLELGDSALYLCASRDLTGWNYGYTFGSGTRLTVV.